This T cell receptor beta chain was documented in a study of human T cells and chemical hapten exposure. Background on the study: Patch tests of 0.01% DPC on the upper back were read at 6 days. TCR yields per sample varied, mainly owing to small pooled library volume differences.

The V and J ends lost 0 bases and 5 bases respectively, with 5 bases between them. The CDR3 sequence is 11 residues long. CDR1 and CDR2 from the germline V gene are DFQATT and SNEGSKA (reference sequence). TCRdb itself ran the RACE reads through MiXCR, one entry per CDR3 protein. The sample has about 100,000 distinct CDR3 sequences, around 10% seen once. The time point denotes: patch test 2, 6 weeks after DPC sensitization. Treatment given: therapeutic diphenylcyclopropenone sensitization with weekly scalp DPC. The sample consisted of whole blood, taken in connection with sensitization to the hapten diphenylcyclopropenone (DPC). The sequence was collected from a woman between 40 and 50 years old with alopecia areata. Some clones in this sample may be carry-over from other donors' samples. The gene calls are TRBV20-1 and TRBJ2-7; D is uncertain. The CDR3 here is CSARDLNEQYF. The CDR3 nucleotides read TGCAGTGCTAGAGACCTAAACGAGCAGTACTTC.